Below are 3 T cell receptor beta chains sequenced from a single sample in a study of T cell responses to AZD1222 COVID-19 vaccine (dated by TCRdb to the early 2020s). In the paper's terms, the time point label means: baseline before first vaccination. The library was obtained by the immunoSEQ multiplex PCR assay. TCRdb provides this immuneACCESS table in a form limited to in-frame rearrangements. Some clones are lacking; in checked studies, under half of them reflect an unresolved V gene, and why the rest are absent is not known. The sample data list roughly 100,000 clones, and roughly nine tenths of these were observed just once. The ten most abundant clones make up 1% to 1.5% of the sample. This material consisted of peripheral blood, taken on day 0 of AZD1222 vaccination. Every receptor here comes from an adult in good health.

The chain recombines TRBV2 with TRBJ2-1; TRBD2 matches 9 bases. V shed 0 bases, J shed 7 bases, and the junction held 7 bases outside the gene matches. The CDR3 is 16 residues long. The germline V gene encodes CDR1 SNHLY and CDR2 FYNNEI. The CDR3 DNA is TGTGCCAGCAGTGAAGCAGGTGGGACTAGCTGGAATGAGCAGTTCTTC. As protein: CASSEAGGTSWNEQFF.

This clone was found a few times. The chain employs TRBV4-1 and TRBJ2-3; 9 bases agree with TRBD2. J gave up 11 bases and V 0 bases, and 12 bases lay outside the gene matches. The CDR3 has 16 residues. The germline V gene encodes CDR1 MGHRA and CDR2 YSYEKL. Here the CDR3 reads CASSQDGPRGGGKQYF. The CDR3 bases are TGCGCCAGCAGCCAAGACGGTCCGCGGGGGGGCGGTAAGCAGTATTTT.

The chain employs TRBV5-1 and TRBJ2-2, with D tentatively TRBD1 or TRBD2 (6 bases each). The CDR3 has 14 residues. Trimming cost V 3 bases and J 3 bases, with 9 bases left between them. Germline V gene data show CDR1 as SGHRS and CDR2 as YFSETQ. CDR3 nucleotides: TGCGCCAGCAGCTCGAGGGGGGACACCGGGGAGCTGTTTTTT. Translation gives CASSSRGDTGELFF.